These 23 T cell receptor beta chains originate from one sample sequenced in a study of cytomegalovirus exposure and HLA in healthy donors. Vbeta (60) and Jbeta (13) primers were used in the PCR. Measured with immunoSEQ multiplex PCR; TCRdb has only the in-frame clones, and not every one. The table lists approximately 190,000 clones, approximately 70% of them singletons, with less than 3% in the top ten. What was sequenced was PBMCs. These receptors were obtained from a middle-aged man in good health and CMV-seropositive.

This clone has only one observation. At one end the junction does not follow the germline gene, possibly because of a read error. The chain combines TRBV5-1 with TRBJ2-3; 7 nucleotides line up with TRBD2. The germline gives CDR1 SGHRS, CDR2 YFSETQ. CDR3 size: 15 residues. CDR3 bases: TGCACCAGCAGCTTGGCCGGGGGGAGCACAGATACGCAGTATTTT. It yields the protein CTSSLAGGSTDTQYF.

In nucleotides, the CDR3 is TGTGCCAGCAGCTTAGACAGGGCCGCCAACAATGAGCAGTTCTTC. It codes for CASSLDRAANNEQFF. The chain carries TRBV11-3 and TRBJ2-1; D might be TRBD1 (5 bases). CDR3 length: 15 residues. Germline CDR1 reads SGHNT; CDR2 reads YENEEA. Trimming removed 0 bases from V and 5 bases from J, with 11 bases in between.

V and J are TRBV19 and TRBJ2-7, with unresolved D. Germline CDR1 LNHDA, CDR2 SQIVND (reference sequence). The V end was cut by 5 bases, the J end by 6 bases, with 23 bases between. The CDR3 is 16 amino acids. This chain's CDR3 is CASSQTSAGQALEQYF. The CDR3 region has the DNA TGTGCCAGTAGTCAAACGTCGGCAGGCCAGGCACTCGAGCAGTACTTC.

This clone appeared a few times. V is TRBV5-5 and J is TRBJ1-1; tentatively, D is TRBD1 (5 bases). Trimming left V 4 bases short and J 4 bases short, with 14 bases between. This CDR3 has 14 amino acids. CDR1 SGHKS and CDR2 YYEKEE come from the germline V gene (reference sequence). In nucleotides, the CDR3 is TGTGCCAGCAGCAAATTCGGGGGTGGCACTGAAGCTTTCTTT. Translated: CASSKFGGGTEAFF.

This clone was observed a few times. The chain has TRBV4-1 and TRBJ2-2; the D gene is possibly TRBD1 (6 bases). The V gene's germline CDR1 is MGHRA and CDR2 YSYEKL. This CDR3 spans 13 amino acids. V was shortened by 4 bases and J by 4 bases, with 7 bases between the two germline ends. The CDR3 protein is CASSPRGTGELFF. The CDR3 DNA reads TGCGCCAGCAGCCCCAGGGGCACCGGGGAGCTGTTTTTT.

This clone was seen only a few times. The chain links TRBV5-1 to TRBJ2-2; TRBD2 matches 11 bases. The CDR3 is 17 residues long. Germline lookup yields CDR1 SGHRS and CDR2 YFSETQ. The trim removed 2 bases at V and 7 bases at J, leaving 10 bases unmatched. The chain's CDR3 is CASSFGGSGGAGGELFF. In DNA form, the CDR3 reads TGCGCCAGCAGCTTTGGCGGTAGCGGGGGGGCCGGCGGGGAGCTGTTTTTT.

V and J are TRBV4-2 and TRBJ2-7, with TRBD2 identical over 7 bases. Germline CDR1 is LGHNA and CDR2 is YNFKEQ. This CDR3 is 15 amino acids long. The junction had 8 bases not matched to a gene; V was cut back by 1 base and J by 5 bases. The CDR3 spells CASSQGGRGDDEQYF. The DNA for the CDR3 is TGTGCCAGCAGCCAAGGAGGGAGGGGTGACGACGAGCAGTACTTC.

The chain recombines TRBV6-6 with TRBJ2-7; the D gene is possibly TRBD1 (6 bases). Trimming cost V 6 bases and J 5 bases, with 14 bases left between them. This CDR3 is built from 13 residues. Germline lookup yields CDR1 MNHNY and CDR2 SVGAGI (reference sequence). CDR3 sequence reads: CASSRGLIDEQYF. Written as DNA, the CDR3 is TGTGCCAGCAGCAGGGGTTTAATCGACGAGCAGTACTTC.

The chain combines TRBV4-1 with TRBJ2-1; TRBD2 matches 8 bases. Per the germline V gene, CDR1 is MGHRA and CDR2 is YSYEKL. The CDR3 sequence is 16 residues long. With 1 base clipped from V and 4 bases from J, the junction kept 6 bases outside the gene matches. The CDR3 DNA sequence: TGCGCCAGCAGCCAAGGGCGGGGGGCCTCATACAATGAGCAGTTCTTC. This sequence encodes CASSQGRGASYNEQFF.

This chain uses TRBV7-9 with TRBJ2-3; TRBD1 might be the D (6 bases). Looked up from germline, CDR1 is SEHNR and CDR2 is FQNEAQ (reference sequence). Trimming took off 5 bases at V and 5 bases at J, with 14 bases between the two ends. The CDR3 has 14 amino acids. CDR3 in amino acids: CASSATGLRDTQYF. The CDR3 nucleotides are TGTGCCAGCAGCGCGACAGGTCTTAGAGATACGCAGTATTTT.

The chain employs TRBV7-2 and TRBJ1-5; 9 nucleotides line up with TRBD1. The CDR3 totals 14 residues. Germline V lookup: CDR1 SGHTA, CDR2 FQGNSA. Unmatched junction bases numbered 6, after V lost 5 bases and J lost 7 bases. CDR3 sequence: CASSPGTGPQPQHF. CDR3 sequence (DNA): TGTGCCAGCAGCCCCGGGACAGGGCCACAGCCCCAGCATTTT.

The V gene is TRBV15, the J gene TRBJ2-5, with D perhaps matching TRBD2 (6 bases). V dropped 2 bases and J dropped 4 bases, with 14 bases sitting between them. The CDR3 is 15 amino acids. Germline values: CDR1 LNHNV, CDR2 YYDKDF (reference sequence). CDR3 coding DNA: TGTGCCACCAGCAGACCGACTAGTGGAGGAGAGACCCAGTACTTC. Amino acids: CATSRPTSGGETQYF. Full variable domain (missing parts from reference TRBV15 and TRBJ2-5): DAMVIQNPRYQVTQFGKPVTLSCSQTLNHNVMYWYQQKSSQAPKLLFHYYDKDFNNEADTPDNFQSRRPNTSFCFLDIRSPGLGDTAMYLCATSRPTSGGETQYFGPGTRLLVL.

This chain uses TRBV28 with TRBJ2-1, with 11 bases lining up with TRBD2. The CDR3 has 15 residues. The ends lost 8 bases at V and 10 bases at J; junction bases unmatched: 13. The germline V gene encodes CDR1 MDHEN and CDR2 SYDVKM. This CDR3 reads CASGGVASGGNEQFF. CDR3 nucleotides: TGTGCCAGCGGCGGGGTGGCTAGCGGGGGGAACGAGCAGTTCTTC.

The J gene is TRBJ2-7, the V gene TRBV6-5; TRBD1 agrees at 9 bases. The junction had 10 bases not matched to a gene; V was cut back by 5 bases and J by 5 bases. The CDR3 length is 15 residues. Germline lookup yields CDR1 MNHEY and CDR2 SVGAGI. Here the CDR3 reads CASSPGQGYYDEQYF. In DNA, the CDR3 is TGTGCCAGCAGTCCTGGACAGGGGTATTACGACGAGCAGTACTTC.

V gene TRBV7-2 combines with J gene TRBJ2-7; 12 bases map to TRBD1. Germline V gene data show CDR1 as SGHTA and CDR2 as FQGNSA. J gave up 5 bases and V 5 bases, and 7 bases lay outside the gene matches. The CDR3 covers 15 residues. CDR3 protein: CASSPGTGGINEQYF. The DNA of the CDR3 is TGTGCCAGCAGCCCTGGGACAGGGGGCATCAACGAGCAGTACTTC.

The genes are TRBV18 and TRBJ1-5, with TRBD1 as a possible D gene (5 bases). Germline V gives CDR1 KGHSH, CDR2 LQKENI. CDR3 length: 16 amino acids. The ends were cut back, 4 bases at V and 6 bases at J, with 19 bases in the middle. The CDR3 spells CASSLTLGGYGQPQHF. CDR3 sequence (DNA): TGTGCCAGCTCACTGACCCTCGGGGGGTACGGTCAGCCCCAGCATTTT.

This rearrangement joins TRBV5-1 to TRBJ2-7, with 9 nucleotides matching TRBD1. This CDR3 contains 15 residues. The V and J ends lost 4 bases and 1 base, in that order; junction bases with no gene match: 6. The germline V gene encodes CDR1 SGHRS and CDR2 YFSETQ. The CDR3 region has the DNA TGCGCCAGCAGCCCGGCCGGGACAGGGTCCTACGAGCAGTACTTC. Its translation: CASSPAGTGSYEQYF.

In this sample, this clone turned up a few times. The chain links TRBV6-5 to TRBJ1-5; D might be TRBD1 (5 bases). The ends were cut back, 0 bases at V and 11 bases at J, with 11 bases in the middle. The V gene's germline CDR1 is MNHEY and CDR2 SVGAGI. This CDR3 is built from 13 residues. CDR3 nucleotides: TGTGCCAGCAGTTACTCGTCTACAGGCTCCCAGCATTTT. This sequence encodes CASSYSSTGSQHF.

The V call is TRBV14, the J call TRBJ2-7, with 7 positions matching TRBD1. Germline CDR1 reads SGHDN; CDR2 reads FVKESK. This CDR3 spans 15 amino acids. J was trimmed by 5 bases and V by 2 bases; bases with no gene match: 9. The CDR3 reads CASSQLTGDKNEQYF. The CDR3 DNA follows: TGTGCCAGCAGCCAACTCACAGGGGATAAGAACGAGCAGTACTTC.

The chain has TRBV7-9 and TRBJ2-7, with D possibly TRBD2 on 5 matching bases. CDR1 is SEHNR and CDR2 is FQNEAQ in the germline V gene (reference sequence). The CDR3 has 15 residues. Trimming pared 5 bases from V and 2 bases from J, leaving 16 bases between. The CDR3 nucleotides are TGTGCCAGCAGCCTACGGGGTAATCGCCCCTACGAGCAGTACTTC. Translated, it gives CASSLRGNRPYEQYF. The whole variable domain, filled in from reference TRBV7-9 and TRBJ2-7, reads DTGVSQNPRHKITKRGQNVTFRCDPISEHNRLYWYRQTLGQGPEFLTYFQNEAQLEKSRLLSDRFSAERPKGSFSTLEIQRTEQGDSAMYLCASSLRGNRPYEQYFGPGTRLTVT.

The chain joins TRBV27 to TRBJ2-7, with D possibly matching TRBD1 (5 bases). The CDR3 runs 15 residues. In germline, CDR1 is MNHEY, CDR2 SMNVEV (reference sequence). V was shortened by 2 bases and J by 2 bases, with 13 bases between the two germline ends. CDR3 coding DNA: TGTGCCAGCAGTTTAATACAGGTCCACCCCTACGAGCAGTACTTC. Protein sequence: CASSLIQVHPYEQYF.

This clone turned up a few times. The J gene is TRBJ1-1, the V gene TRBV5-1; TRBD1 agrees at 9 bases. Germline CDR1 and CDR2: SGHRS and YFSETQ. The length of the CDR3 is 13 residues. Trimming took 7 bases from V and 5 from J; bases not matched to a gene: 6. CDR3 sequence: CASYRDRVTEAFF. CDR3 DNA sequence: TGCGCCAGCTATAGGGACAGGGTGACTGAAGCTTTCTTT.

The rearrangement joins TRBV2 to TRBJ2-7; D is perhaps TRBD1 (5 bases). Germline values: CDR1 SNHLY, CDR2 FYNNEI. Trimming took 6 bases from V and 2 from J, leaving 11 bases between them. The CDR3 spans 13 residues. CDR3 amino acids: CASSPGSPYEQYF. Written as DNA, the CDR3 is TGTGCCAGCAGCCCAGGGTCACCCTACGAGCAGTACTTC.